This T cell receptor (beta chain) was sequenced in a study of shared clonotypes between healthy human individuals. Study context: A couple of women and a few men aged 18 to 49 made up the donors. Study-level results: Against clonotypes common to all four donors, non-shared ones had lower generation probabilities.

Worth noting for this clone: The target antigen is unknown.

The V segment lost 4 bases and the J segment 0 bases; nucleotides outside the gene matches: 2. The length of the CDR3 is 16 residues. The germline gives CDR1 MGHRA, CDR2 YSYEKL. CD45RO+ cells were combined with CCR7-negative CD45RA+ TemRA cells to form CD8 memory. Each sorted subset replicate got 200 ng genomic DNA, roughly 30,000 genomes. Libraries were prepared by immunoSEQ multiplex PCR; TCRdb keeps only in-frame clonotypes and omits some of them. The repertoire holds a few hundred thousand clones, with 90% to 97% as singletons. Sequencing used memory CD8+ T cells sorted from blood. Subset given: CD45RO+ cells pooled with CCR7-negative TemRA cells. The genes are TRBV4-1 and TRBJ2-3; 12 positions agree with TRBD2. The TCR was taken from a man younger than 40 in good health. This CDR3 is CASSPGTSGSTDTQYF. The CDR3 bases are TGCGCCAGCAGCCCCGGGACTAGCGGGAGCACAGATACGCAGTATTTT.